The 21 T cell receptor beta chains in this list originate from one sample, sequenced in a study of shared clonotypes between healthy human individuals. Profiling relied on immunoSEQ multiplex PCR, and the TCRdb table lists in-frame clones only, not all of them. The data hold 2 million or so clones, with roughly 94% observed a single time. Naive CD8 populations comprised CD45RO-negative cells positively selected for CCR7, excluding terminally differentiated effector memory CD45RA+ cells. Sequencing input: naive CD8+ T cells sorted from blood. The receptors originated from a man aged 18 to 35 in good health.

In regard to this clone: Other DNA sequences in this sample translate to the same CDR3. This chain joins TRBV6-5 and TRBJ2-7; no firm D call. The CDR3 runs 15 residues. Trimming took off 6 bases at V and 4 bases at J, with 19 bases between the two ends. The germline V gene encodes CDR1 MNHEY and CDR2 SVGAGI. The CDR3 nucleotides read TGTGCCAGCAGCCCTACGTCCGGCAGCTCATACGAGCAGTACTTC. Encoded protein: CASSPTSGSSYEQYF.

The chain has TRBV28 and TRBJ2-7, with D perhaps TRBD1 (5 bases). V lost 6 bases to trimming and J lost 3 bases, with 21 bases between them. Germline V gene data show CDR1 as MDHEN and CDR2 as SYDVKM. The CDR3 contains 16 residues. CDR3 bases: TGTGCCAGCAGACCTGACAGTTTTGGGGTCTACTACGAGCAGTACTTC. It yields the protein CASRPDSFGVYYEQYF.

The rearrangement uses TRBV6-6 and TRBJ2-7; D possibly uses TRBD1 or TRBD2 (5 bases each). The CDR3 length is 15 residues. Germline values: CDR1 MNHNY, CDR2 SVGAGI (reference sequence). Trimming shortened V by 7 bases and J by 0 bases, and 16 bases separated the two germline ends. The CDR3 nucleotides read TGTGCCAGCACCCAAGGGACCGAAAGCTCCTACGAGCAGTACTTC. Its translation is CASTQGTESSYEQYF.

The chain uses TRBV5-6 and TRBJ2-7, with TRBD2 matching over 13 bases. The CDR3 covers 16 residues. Germline V lookup: CDR1 SGHDT, CDR2 YYEEEE. J was trimmed by 7 bases and V by 2 bases; bases with no gene match: 9. The CDR3 reads CASSLGLAGEVWEQYF. The CDR3 bases are TGTGCCAGCAGCTTAGGACTAGCGGGAGAGGTATGGGAGCAGTACTTC. Full variable domain (missing parts from reference TRBV5-6 and TRBJ2-7): DAGVTQSPTHLIKTRGQQVTLRCSPKSGHDTVSWYQQALGQGPQFIFQYYEEEERQRGNFPDRFSGHQFPNYSSELNVNALLLGDSALYLCASSLGLAGEVWEQYFGPGTRLTVT.

This rearrangement joins TRBV9 to TRBJ1-3; the D is unclear. The V and J ends lost 2 bases and 2 bases respectively, with 8 bases between them. The CDR3 covers 14 residues. Germline-derived CDR1 and CDR2 are SGDLS and YYNGEE. The CDR3 loop is CASSVSPTGNTIYF. The CDR3 nucleotides read TGTGCCAGCAGCGTGAGTCCAACTGGAAACACCATATATTTT.

The chain has TRBV19 and TRBJ1-1; no definite D call. Trimming removed 6 bases at V and 4 bases at J, with 9 bases between. Germline values: CDR1 LNHDA, CDR2 SQIVND (reference sequence). The length of the CDR3 is 12 residues. The CDR3 region has the DNA TGTGCCAGTAGAGCCCTAGCCACTGAAGCTTTCTTT. This sequence encodes CASRALATEAFF.

CDR3 nucleotides: TGCGCCAGCAGCTCCGAGCGGGGGGCCACAGATACGCAGTATTTT. It yields the protein CASSSERGATDTQYF. This chain links TRBV5-1 with TRBJ2-3, with TRBD2 matching over 9 bases. Germline V CDR1 and CDR2: SGHRS, YFSETQ. After removal of 3 bases from V and 2 bases from J, the junction contained 4 bases not matched to a gene. The length of the CDR3 is 15 residues. Full variable domain (outside the CDR3, taken from reference TRBV5-1 and TRBJ2-3): KAGVTQTPRYLIKTRGQQVTLSCSPISGHRSVSWYQQTPGQGLQFLFEYFSETQRNKGNFPGRFSGRQFSNSRSEMNVSTLELGDSALYLCASSSERGATDTQYFGPGTRLTVL.

The chain recombines TRBV7-3 with TRBJ1-1; D not certain. Germline assignment: CDR1 SGHTA and CDR2 FQGTGA. The CDR3 is made up of 14 amino acids. V shed 5 bases and J shed 1 base, with 11 bases lying between them. DNA for the CDR3: TGTGCCAGCAGCCCCGACACGGGGAACACTGAAGCTTTCTTT. Residues: CASSPDTGNTEAFF.

V and J are TRBV28 and TRBJ1-5; D perhaps matches TRBD1 (6 bases). The CDR3 covers 15 residues. The germline V gene encodes CDR1 MDHEN and CDR2 SYDVKM. The germline V and J ends were trimmed by 10 bases and 2 bases, with 18 bases remaining between them. In DNA form, the CDR3 reads TGTGCCATCACGGTGGGGGGGCTCGGCAATCAGCCCCAGCATTTT. Translating gives CAITVGGLGNQPQHF.

This clone came up once. The chain combines TRBV19 with TRBJ2-2; D gene unclear. Germline V gene sequence: CDR1 LNHDA, CDR2 SQIVND (reference sequence). Trimming removed 2 bases at V and 6 bases at J, with 4 bases between. This CDR3 contains 12 residues. CDR3 residues: CASSILAGELFF. CDR3 coding DNA: TGTGCCAGTAGTATATTAGCCGGGGAGCTGTTTTTT.

The chain couples TRBV6-5 to TRBJ2-1; D could derive from TRBD1 or TRBD2 (5 bases each). The CDR3 extends over 13 amino acids. Germline CDR1 MNHEY, CDR2 SVGAGI. V was shortened by 0 bases and J by 8 bases, with 8 bases between the two germline ends. CDR3 sequence (DNA): TGTGCCAGCAGTTACTCTGGGGGACATGAGCAGTTCTTC. It specifies CASSYSGGHEQFF.

The chain is built from TRBV6-6 and TRBJ1-3, with D possibly being TRBD1 (6 bases). This CDR3 has 16 amino acids. Trimming removed 1 base at V and 4 bases at J, with 14 bases between. Germline CDR1 and CDR2: MNHNY and SVGAGI (reference sequence). The CDR3 bases are TGTGCCAGCAGTTACTTGCGGGGGGCGCAAGGAAACACCATATATTTT. Its protein is CASSYLRGAQGNTIYF.

In nucleotides, the CDR3 is TGTGCCAGCAGCTTAGCGGGGGTTGGCCCCGAGACCCAGTACTTC. This sequence encodes CASSLAGVGPETQYF. The chain is built from TRBV7-9 and TRBJ2-5; the D gene could be TRBD1 or TRBD2 (5 bases each). The CDR3 length is 15 residues. Germline V gives CDR1 SEHNR, CDR2 FQNEAQ (reference sequence). V was trimmed by 0 bases and J by 5 bases, leaving 13 bases between them. Using reference TRBV7-9 and TRBJ2-5 for the parts outside the CDR3, the full variable domain is DTGVSQNPRHKITKRGQNVTFRCDPISEHNRLYWYRQTLGQGPEFLTYFQNEAQLEKSRLLSDRFSAERPKGSFSTLEIQRTEQGDSAMYLCASSLAGVGPETQYFGPGTRLLVL.

V usage is TRBV29-1 and J usage is TRBJ1-2; D is undetermined. The V gene's germline CDR1 is SQVTM and CDR2 ANQGSEA. This CDR3 contains 13 residues. V was trimmed by 4 bases and J by 1 base, leaving 10 bases between them. CDR3 protein: CSVGSGSNYGYTF. The CDR3 coding sequence is TGCAGCGTTGGGTCGGGCAGTAACTATGGCTACACCTTC.

As to this clone: The sample has other DNA sequences that encode this CDR3 too. Written as DNA, the CDR3 is TGTGCCAGCAGCTTCGGGGCCGGGGAGCTGTTTTTT. Its translation is CASSFGAGELFF. The J gene is TRBJ2-2, the V gene TRBV7-2; D is perhaps TRBD2 (5 bases). CDR1 and CDR2 (germline): SGHTA, FQGNSA. Trimming stripped 3 bases from V and 6 bases from J, with 5 bases between. The CDR3 has 12 amino acids.

This chain links TRBV13 with TRBJ2-1; D may be TRBD1 (6 bases). This CDR3 region has 13 residues. Trimming stripped 4 bases from V and 5 bases from J, with 9 bases between. Germline assignment: CDR1 PRHDT and CDR2 FYEKMQ (reference sequence). The CDR3 region is CASSSQGHNEQFF. The CDR3 DNA follows: TGTGCCAGCAGCTCACAGGGCCACAATGAGCAGTTCTTC.

The chain couples TRBV4-1 to TRBJ2-3; 9 bases agree with TRBD2. Per the germline V gene, CDR1 is MGHRA and CDR2 is YSYEKL. The CDR3 sequence is 17 residues long. Trimming removed 0 bases from V and 5 bases from J; junction bases left unmatched: 9. CDR3 region: CASSQDPLAGEIDTQYF. In DNA form, the CDR3 reads TGCGCCAGCAGCCAAGACCCATTAGCGGGGGAGATAGATACGCAGTATTTT.

The chain couples TRBV28 to TRBJ2-5; TRBD1 or TRBD2 may be the D gene (6 bases each). Trimming shortened V by 2 bases and J by 4 bases, and 11 bases separated the two germline ends. Germline lookup yields CDR1 MDHEN and CDR2 SYDVKM. The CDR3 covers 14 residues. CDR3 amino acids: CASSLRGAGETQYF. CDR3 nucleotides: TGTGCCAGCAGTTTAAGGGGGGCGGGAGAGACCCAGTACTTC. The variable domain in full, with the rest retrieved from reference TRBV28 and TRBJ2-5, is DVKVTQSSRYLVKRTGEKVFLECVQDMDHENMFWYRQDPGLGLRLIYFSYDVKMKEKGDIPEGYSVSREKKERFSLILESASTNQTSMYLCASSLRGAGETQYFGPGTRLLVL.

V usage is TRBV7-8 and J usage is TRBJ1-4; the D is unclear. The V end was cut by 3 bases, the J end by 5 bases, with 13 bases between. Germline CDR1 and CDR2: SGHVS and FQNEAQ. The CDR3 runs to 15 residues. CDR3 nucleotide sequence: TGTGCCAGCAGCTTCTTGGCAGAACGCAATGAAAAACTGTTTTTT. Translated, it gives CASSFLAERNEKLFF.

The rearrangement uses TRBV4-1 and TRBJ2-3; D may be TRBD1 (6 bases). Germline CDR1 MGHRA, CDR2 YSYEKL. The CDR3 covers 16 residues. Trimming removed 1 base from V and 4 bases from J, with 15 bases in between. The CDR3 DNA reads as TGCGCCAGCAGCCAAGGGCAGGGAGAGGGGGCAGATACGCAGTATTTT. As protein: CASSQGQGEGADTQYF.

The chain has TRBV6-1 and TRBJ1-2, with D unclear. The CDR3 has 14 amino acids. Trimming cost V 2 bases and J 3 bases, with 10 bases left between them. Germline V lookup: CDR1 MNHNS, CDR2 SASEGT. In DNA, the CDR3 is TGTGCCAGCAGTGAAACAAATAATTACTATGGCTACACCTTC. Amino acids: CASSETNNYYGYTF.